A selection of T cell receptor beta chains follows, all from one sample in a study of tumor-infiltrating lymphocytes in primary liver carcinoma. TCRdb analysed the multiplex PCR reads with MiXCR anew, one entry per CDR3 protein. This sample has over 250,000 distinct CDR3 sequences, with 58% found just once. Input material: peripheral blood. These receptors were obtained from a woman in her twenties or thirties with primary liver carcinoma and hepatitis B virus infection. CDR3s leave out the opening cysteine and the closing phenylalanine or tryptophan. A D gene is named only where the DNA matches it firmly.

- | TRBJ2-7 | TRBV11-3 | VSSYMGRLGYEQY
TRBD1 | TRBJ1-2 | TRBV4-2 | AGSRDRQGAGYGYT
- | TRBJ1-6 | TRBV15 | ATSRGDGGSSYNSPLH
- | TRBJ2-2 | TRBV28 | ASSLPPPGELF
- | TRBJ2-1 | TRBV4-1 | ASGQLAPSYNEQF
TRBD2 | TRBJ2-7 | TRBV7-9 | ASTLERTRGEQY
- | TRBJ2-1 | TRBV5-5 | ASSPGLGFNEQF
- | TRBJ2-1 | TRBV11-1 | ASRASTYNEQS
- | TRBJ2-5 | TRBV11-1 | ASNPKYPEEETQY
- | TRBJ1-1 | TRBV28 | ASSFAQSNTEAF
TRBD2 | TRBJ2-1 | TRBV18 | ASSRRAGGSYNEQF
TRBD2 | TRBJ2-3 | TRBV11-3 | ASSLDTRAGALLGTDTHY
- | TRBJ2-1 | TRBV6-2/TRBV6-3 | ASSTYIAFSEQF
- | TRBJ2-1 | TRBV5-4 | ASGSCPHNEQF
- | TRBJ1-4 | TRBV28 | ASNTRGLNEKLF
- | TRBJ2-1 | TRBV12-3/TRBV12-4 | ASTLPGLFSYNEQF
- | TRBJ1-1 | TRBV5-5 | ASSLWGETEAF
- | TRBJ2-7 | TRBV4-3 | ASSQVLSIAHEQY
- | TRBJ2-3 | TRBV12-3/TRBV12-4 | ASSLDRTDTQY
- | TRBJ1-1 | TRBV29-1 | SVVEGKAF
- | TRBJ1-6 | TRBV11-2 | ASSLSAGALH
- | TRBJ1-2 | TRBV4-3 | ASSLRSSGYGYT
- | TRBJ1-6 | TRBV6-5 | ASRPPDSSYNSPLH
- | TRBJ2-3 | TRBV4-3 | ASSQAGTGSPDTQY
TRBD2 | TRBJ2-3 | TRBV12-3/TRBV12-4 | ASSPTSGRTDTQY
TRBD2 | TRBJ2-7 | TRBV11-3 | ASSYRTREEHY
TRBD1 | TRBJ1-2 | TRBV4-1 | ASSQERGRWDGYT
TRBD2 | TRBJ2-3 | TRBV5-4 | ASGTAGAPHTQY
- | TRBJ2-7 | TRBV30 | AWSFSGSSYEQY
TRBD2 | TRBJ2-1 | TRBV6-2/TRBV6-3 | ANSGTSAYNEQF
- | TRBJ1-1 | TRBV21-1 | ASMPTQDFSKHTEAF
- | TRBJ2-3 | TRBV10-3 | AISESGGQDTQY
- | TRBJ2-3 | TRBV30 | AWIEFLGRTQY
- | TRBJ2-7 | TRBV12-3/TRBV12-4 | ASSFGPTGYEQY
- | TRBJ2-3 | TRBV7-3 | ASSLLVNGLLGDTQY
- | TRBJ2-1 | TRBV6-2/TRBV6-3 | ASSLRDPLGDAQF
TRBD2 | TRBJ2-7 | TRBV7-9 | VSSSVSGTSGSPYEQY
TRBD2 | TRBJ2-1 | TRBV7-9 | VSSQTSSLNNEQF
TRBD1 | TRBJ1-4 | TRBV12-3/TRBV12-4 | ASSFVLGTGDEKLF
TRBD1 | TRBJ2-1 | TRBV12-3/TRBV12-4 | ASSDLGTDKNEQF
TRBD2 | TRBJ2-7 | TRBV12-3/TRBV12-4 | ASSLAGGLTAYEQY
- | TRBJ2-6 | TRBV29-1 | SVEDPGSESGTNVLT
- | TRBJ2-5 | TRBV11-2 | ASGFGITSQETQY
- | TRBJ1-1 | TRBV13 | ASRPRGSTEAF
- | TRBJ2-2 | TRBV5-6 | ASSLELRSTGELF
TRBD2 | TRBJ2-3 | TRBV29-1 | SVFKGTSGVDTQY